Described below is a single T cell receptor beta chain sequence and its context. The antigen this receptor binds is unknown. The sample holds no much larger clone one base away, and base qualities are not on file. Collaborating institutions collected whole blood in K2EDTA tubes following their own protocols. For TCRbeta analysis, collaborators shipped samples as frozen whole blood, isolated PBMCs, or DNA extracted from either of those sample types. This record comes from a study of blood T cell repertoires in COVID-19 (dated by TCRdb to the early 2020s). Regarding the study in general: Collaborator samples came from the United States, Italy and Spain and covered acute and convalescent phases of COVID-19. The material from the prospective study consisted of cDNA or gDNA derived from T cells, B-cell-depleted T cells, or PBMCs. Samples came from the ongoing ImmuneRACE study (first 160 participants) plus 1,254 subjects from 6 global collaborators. The sample metadata nearly always contained a de-identified subject ID, COVID-19 status, age in years and sex. Where available, HLA class I and class II types were taken from metadata supplied by the sample provider and were not determined by assay-based typing. The repertoires were released in a freely available public database meant as a resource for research on the immune response to SARS-CoV-2. The dataset comprised deeply sampled blood TCRbeta repertoires from subjects exposed to, actively infected with, or recovered from COVID-19.

What the study reported, not specific to this receptor: The amount of clinical and demographic metadata varied by source and participant and was provided uncurated.

The CDR3 goes from the cysteine to the phenylalanine over 12 residues. The sequence is cut down to CDR3 DNA, 36 bases in frame from base 1. The trim is 4 bases for V and 8 bases for J, with a gap of 11 bases between the germline ends. The germline V gene encodes CDR1 ENHRY and CDR2 SYGVKD. TCRbeta CDR3 regions were amplified from genomic DNA by means of the immunoSEQ Assay, a bias-controlled multiplex PCR. Turning to the authors' computational methods: Nucleated cell counts per sample were estimated from amplification of reference gene primers within the assay. Sequence reads were collapsed and filtered to measure the absolute abundance of every unique TCRbeta CDR3 rearrangement. For each sample, productive Simpson clonality was calculated as the square root of Simpson's diversity index over productive rearrangements. TCRdb stores this immuneACCESS table with in-frame sequences only. Part of the clones is absent; in the studies checked, under half of the shortfall reflects unresolved V genes, and no reason is known for the rest. V, J and clone size are those of that table, while D and trimming were read from the DNA. The sample profile shows around 100,000 clones; around 89% of them were found once. The ten largest clones represent 3% to 4.5% of the sample.

This sequence was found in a woman aged 60 to 75 with acute or convalescent COVID-19. The chain couples TRBV10-3 to TRBJ1-1, with an unclear D gene assignment. The sample consisted of peripheral blood. The base sequence is TGTGCCATCAGTGGAAGGGAGACGGAAGCTTTCTTT. This codes for CAISGRETEAFF.